A single T cell receptor (beta chain) is shown here with its context. Its antigen has not been determined. No base quality values were provided; no much bigger clone lies one nucleotide off. TCRbeta CDR3 regions were amplified from genomic DNA by means of the immunoSEQ Assay, a bias-controlled multiplex PCR. Processing in the source paper ran as follows. Within the assay, amplification of reference gene primers was used to estimate how many nucleated cells each sample contained. Sequence reads were collapsed and filtered to measure the absolute abundance of every unique TCRbeta CDR3 rearrangement. For each sample, productive Simpson clonality was calculated by taking the square root of Simpson's diversity index across productive rearrangements. The clones in this table, taken by TCRdb from immuneACCESS, are in-frame only. Not every clone is retained; where verified, under half of the shortfall comes from an unresolved V gene, and the cause of the rest is unknown. That table gives V, J and clone size, and the DNA gave D and trimming. In this sample the table shows about 250,000 clones, roughly 85% of which occur a single time. The ten largest clones capture roughly 3% of the sample.

This entry belongs to a study of blood T cell repertoires in COVID-19 (dated by TCRdb to 2019 to 2021). Turning to the overall study: Samples from collaborators originated in the United States, Italy and Spain and spanned both the acute and convalescent phases of COVID-19. The dataset comprised deeply sampled blood TCRbeta repertoires from subjects exposed to, actively infected with, or recovered from COVID-19. The material from the prospective study consisted of cDNA or gDNA derived from T cells, B-cell-depleted T cells, or PBMCs. Samples were obtained from the ongoing ImmuneRACE study (first 160 participants) and from 950 to 1,500 subjects provided by 6 global collaborators. The sample metadata nearly always contained a de-identified subject ID, COVID-19 status, age in years and sex. A freely available public database, intended as a resource for researchers studying the immune response to SARS-CoV-2, is where the repertoires were released. Where available, HLA class I and class II types were obtained from metadata supplied by the sample provider rather than from assay-based typing.

Collaborating institutions collected whole blood in K2EDTA tubes following their own protocols. For TCRbeta analysis, collaborator samples were shipped as frozen whole blood, as isolated PBMCs, or as DNA extracted from either sample type. V lost 1 base and J lost 7 bases, and the count of bases not matched to a germline gene is 5. The CDR3 starts with the cysteine, ends with the phenylalanine, and has 14 residues. Only the CDR3 DNA stays, 42 bases, in frame from base 1. Taken from the germline V gene, the CDR1 and CDR2 loops are MNHEY and SVGEGT. Study-wide findings and limitations: The quantity of clinical and demographic metadata differed by source and by participant and was supplied without curation.

The V gene is TRBV6-2 or TRBV6-3 and the J gene is TRBJ1-1; 8 bases in the junction line up with TRBD1. The clonotype originates from a man between 18 and 35 years old with active or convalescent COVID-19. The sample was peripheral blood. The DNA reads TGTGCCAGCAGTTACTTGGTGGGGACAGGTGAAGCTTTCTTT. Translation gives CASSYLVGTGEAFF.